The TCR beta chain under discussion was sequenced for a study of vaccination effects on CD4 cells after COVID-19. In the case of this clone: Its antigen is not identified.

Ahead of sequencing, the ViraFEST assay grew antigen-specific CD4+ T cells using viral peptide pools. Investigators separated out CD4+ T cells once approximately 9 days of culture had passed. Each participant was administered two doses of either the BNT162b2 or the mRNA-1273 vaccine. Each vaccine recipient was nucleocapsid antibody negative and had no prior SARS-CoV-2 infection. Each culture well received around 2 million PBMC. These cells were then cultured in IMDM with 7.5 to 10 IU/ml IL-2 and roughly 10 ug/ml peptides. The germline CDR1 and CDR2 sequences are MNHEY and SVGAGI. Trimming shortened V by 7 bases and J by 3 bases, and 15 bases separated the two germline ends. There are 14 residues in the CDR3. Study-wide findings and caveats: Few convalescent patients were studied, and early post-infection samples were lacking. Late after vaccination, infection- and vaccine-induced clones showed marked clonal contraction.

TCRdb's table, derived via immunoSEQ multiplex PCR, lists solely in-frame clones and lacks some. Among about 13,000 clones listed, around 72% were seen once. The source was CD4+ T cells from PBMCs cultured with SARS-CoV-2 spike peptides, collected after COVID-19 vaccination. The source of this sequence is a human donor who received a COVID-19 vaccine. The genes are TRBV6-5 and TRBJ1-2; possibly TRBD1 for D (5 bases). This chain's CDR3 is CASTHVGGDYGYTF. Written as DNA, the CDR3 is TGTGCCAGCACTCACGTGGGGGGGGACTATGGCTACACCTTC.